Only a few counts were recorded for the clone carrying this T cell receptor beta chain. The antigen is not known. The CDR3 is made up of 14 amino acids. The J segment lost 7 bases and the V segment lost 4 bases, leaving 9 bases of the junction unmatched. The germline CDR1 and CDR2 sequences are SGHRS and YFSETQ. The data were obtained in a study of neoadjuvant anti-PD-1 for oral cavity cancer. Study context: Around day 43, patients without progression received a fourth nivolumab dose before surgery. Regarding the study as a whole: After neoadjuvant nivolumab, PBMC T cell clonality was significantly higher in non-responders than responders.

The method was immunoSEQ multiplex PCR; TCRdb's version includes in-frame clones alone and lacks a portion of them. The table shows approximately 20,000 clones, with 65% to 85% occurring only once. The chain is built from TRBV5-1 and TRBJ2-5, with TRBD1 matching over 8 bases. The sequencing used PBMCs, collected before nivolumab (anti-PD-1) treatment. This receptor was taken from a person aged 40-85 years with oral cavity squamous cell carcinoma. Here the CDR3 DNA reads TGCGCCAGCAGCCCAGGACAGGGCTCAGGGACCCAGTACTTC. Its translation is CASSPGQGSGTQYF.